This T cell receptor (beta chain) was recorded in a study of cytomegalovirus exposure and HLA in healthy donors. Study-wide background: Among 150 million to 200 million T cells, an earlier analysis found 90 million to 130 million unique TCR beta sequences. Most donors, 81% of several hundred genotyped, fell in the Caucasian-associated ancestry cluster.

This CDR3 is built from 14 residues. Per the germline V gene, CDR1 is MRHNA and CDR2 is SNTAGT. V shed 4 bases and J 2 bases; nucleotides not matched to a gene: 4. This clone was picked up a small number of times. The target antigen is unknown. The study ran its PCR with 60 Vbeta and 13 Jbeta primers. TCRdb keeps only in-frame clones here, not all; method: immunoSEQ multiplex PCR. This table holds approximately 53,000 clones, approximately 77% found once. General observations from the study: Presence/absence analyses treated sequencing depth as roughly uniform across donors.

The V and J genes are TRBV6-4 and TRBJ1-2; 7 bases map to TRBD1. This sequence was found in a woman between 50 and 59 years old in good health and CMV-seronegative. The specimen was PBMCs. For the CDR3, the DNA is TGTGCCAGCAGTGTTTGGGACAGCAACTATGGCTACACCTTC. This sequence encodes CASSVWDSNYGYTF.